Presented here are 25 T cell receptor beta chains from one specimen sequenced in a study of CD8 T cells in Susac syndrome. RNA in amounts of roughly 0.45 to 1 ug was reverse transcribed with random hexamers. TCRdb processed the immunoSEQ multiplex PCR reads anew with MiXCR; each CDR3 protein has one entry. Among approximately 120,000 distinct CDR3 sequences listed, over 85% were seen once. Sequenced input: CD8+ T cells from PBMCs. These receptors originate from a human donor with multiple sclerosis.

V is TRBV13 and J is TRBJ2-7; no definite D call. Germline CDR1 is PRHDT and CDR2 is FYEKMQ (reference sequence). V was cut by 5 bases and J by 0 bases, with 11 bases left in between. The CDR3 runs to 14 residues. CDR3 nucleotide sequence: TGTGCCAGCAGCCTCCCCCCCCTCTCCTACGAGCAGTACGTC. Encoded protein: CASSLPPLSYEQYV.

V gene TRBV19 combines with J gene TRBJ2-1; 12 bases fit TRBD2. In germline, CDR1 is LNHDA, CDR2 SQIVND (reference sequence). The CDR3 extends over 15 amino acids. V was clipped by 6 bases and J by 7 bases; unmatched bases: 7. The CDR3 spells CASSPLAGGGNEQFF. The CDR3 DNA sequence: TGTGCCAGTAGCCCACTAGCGGGAGGAGGAAATGAGCAGTTCTTC.

The table lists this clonotype with a few counts. The rearrangement uses TRBV7-9 and TRBJ2-2; D unresolved. Germline V gene sequence: CDR1 SEHNR, CDR2 FQNEAQ (reference sequence). Trimming removed 6 bases at V and 1 base at J, with 6 bases between. The CDR3 has 13 residues. The CDR3, as DNA: TGTGCCAGCAGGCCCCGGAACACCGGGGAGCTGTTTTTT. Amino acids: CASRPRNTGELFF.

This rearrangement joins TRBV6-6 to TRBJ2-2; possible D gene TRBD2, 6 bases. Germline values: CDR1 MNHNY, CDR2 SVGAGI (reference sequence). CDR3 length: 14 residues. The V end lost 7 bases, the J end lost 0 bases, and 9 bases lay between the germline ends. CDR3 bases: TGTGCCAGCAAGAGCGGGTCGAACACCGGGGAGCTGTTTTTT. This sequence encodes CASKSGSNTGELFF.

The chain carries TRBV12-3 or TRBV12-4 and TRBJ2-7; D call uncertain. Trimming took off 6 bases at V and 3 bases at J, with 12 bases between the two ends. The CDR3 has 13 amino acids. The CDR3 DNA sequence: TGTGCCAGCAGCCCTACGACTGTCTACGAGCAGTACTTC. The encoded protein is CASSPTTVYEQYF.

V gene TRBV7-9 combines with J gene TRBJ1-1, with D hard to call. V shed 8 bases and J shed 7 bases, with 14 bases lying between them. The germline gives CDR1 SEHNR, CDR2 FQNEAQ (reference sequence). The CDR3 runs 12 residues. The CDR3 loop is CASSGWEDEAFF. CDR3 sequence (DNA): TGTGCCAGCTCCGGATGGGAGGATGAAGCTTTCTTT.

V gene TRBV3-1 combines with J gene TRBJ2-5, with 10 bases matching TRBD2. The CDR3 loop spans 14 amino acids. Germline trimming cut 4 bases from V and 4 bases from J; bases unmatched to any gene: 3. From germline, CDR1 is LGHDT and CDR2 YNNKEL (reference sequence). The CDR3 nucleotides read TGTGCCAGCAGCCGTAGCGGGGGGAGAGAGACCCAGTACTTC. Translation: CASSRSGGRETQYF.

This rearrangement joins TRBV5-6 to TRBJ2-5; the D gene is possibly TRBD2 (6 bases). Per germline, CDR1 SGHDT and CDR2 YYEEEE. V lost 1 base, J lost 13 bases, and 20 bases lay in between. The CDR3 runs 14 residues. CDR3 region: CASSLQDRLASMYF. The CDR3, as DNA: TGTGCCAGCAGCTTGCAGGACCGGCTAGCGAGTATGTACTTC.

The chain uses TRBV5-4 and TRBJ2-3, with D possibly TRBD1 on 6 matching bases. Trimming took 4 bases from V and 4 from J, leaving 16 bases between them. The CDR3 consists of 15 residues. Germline lookup yields CDR1 SGHNT and CDR2 YYREEE (reference sequence). The CDR3, as DNA: TGTGCCAGCAGCCGGCGGGCCCCAGGGGCAGATACGCAGTATTTT. Amino acid sequence: CASSRRAPGADTQYF.

The chain couples TRBV7-8 to TRBJ2-7; perhaps TRBD2 as D (7 bases). V was cut by 0 bases and J by 5 bases, with 17 bases left in between. The CDR3 is 16 amino acids. The germline V gene encodes CDR1 SGHVS and CDR2 FQNEAQ. The CDR3 reads CASSLAPGGAFHEQYF. The CDR3 region has the DNA TGTGCCAGCAGCTTAGCGCCGGGGGGCGCGTTCCACGAGCAGTACTTC.

The rearrangement joins TRBV3-1 to TRBJ2-5; 10 bases are a match to TRBD1. Trimming at V came to 2 bases and at J to 1 base, leaving 4 bases not matched to a gene. CDR1 LGHDT and CDR2 YNNKEL come from the germline V gene (reference sequence). This CDR3 is built from 16 residues. The CDR3 region is CASSQPRTGGQETQYF. The CDR3 DNA reads as TGTGCCAGCAGCCAACCTCGGACAGGGGGCCAAGAGACCCAGTACTTC.

This sequence joins TRBV5-1 and TRBJ2-7; 11 bases map to TRBD1. Germline values: CDR1 SGHRS, CDR2 YFSETQ. Trimming cost V 3 bases and J 0 bases; bases outside gene matches: 14. CDR3 size: 19 residues. Here the CDR3 DNA reads TGCGCCAGCAGCTCAATCGGAACGGACAGGGGGCGTAGCTCCTACGAGCAGTACTTC. This encodes CASSSIGTDRGRSSYEQYF.

The rearrangement links TRBV5-1 to TRBJ1-1; D unresolved. There are 14 residues in the CDR3. Deletions cut 2 bases from V and 0 bases from J, with 8 bases between. Germline lookup yields CDR1 SGHRS and CDR2 YFSETQ. As DNA, the CDR3 is TGCGCCAGCAGCTTCGGGGATTTGAACACTGAAGCTTTCTTT. This gives the protein CASSFGDLNTEAFF. Drawing the rest from reference TRBV5-1 and TRBJ1-1, the complete variable domain is KAGVTQTPRYLIKTRGQQVTLSCSPISGHRSVSWYQQTPGQGLQFLFEYFSETQRNKGNFPGRFSGRQFSNSRSEMNVSTLELGDSALYLCASSFGDLNTEAFFGQGTRLTVV.

The chain employs TRBV5-6 and TRBJ1-2; tentative D call: TRBD1 (5 bases). Germline V CDR1 and CDR2: SGHDT, YYEEEE. Trimming took 2 bases from V and 4 from J, leaving 12 bases between them. The CDR3 runs 14 residues. The CDR3 sequence is CASSFRDPIYGYTF. The CDR3 bases are TGTGCCAGCAGCTTCCGGGACCCAATCTATGGCTACACCTTC.

The sample holds a few counts of this clonotype. This chain joins TRBV12-3 or TRBV12-4 and TRBJ2-3; no clear D. The V end was cut by 2 bases, the J end by 3 bases, with 3 bases between. The CDR3 runs 12 residues. The CDR3 is CASSLSTDTQYF. The DNA of the CDR3 is TGTGCCAGCAGTTTATCGACAGATACGCAGTATTTT.

J is TRBJ1-5 and V is TRBV5-1; D is undetermined. Germline V lookup: CDR1 SGHRS, CDR2 YFSETQ. The CDR3 length is 12 residues. V lost 4 bases to trimming and J lost 9 bases, with 11 bases between them. In DNA form, the CDR3 reads TGCGCCAGCAGCACTGGAGGCGGGCCCCAGCATTTT. Amino acids: CASSTGGGPQHF.

The chain is built from TRBV2 and TRBJ2-1, with TRBD2 matching over 9 bases. The V gene's germline CDR1 is SNHLY and CDR2 FYNNEI. V lost 6 bases to trimming and J lost 8 bases; unmatched junction nucleotides: 11. The CDR3 contains 15 residues. The CDR3: CASRAQAGGPDEQFF. As DNA, the CDR3 is TGTGCCAGCAGGGCCCAGGCGGGAGGGCCGGATGAGCAGTTCTTC. Full variable domain (rest looked up from reference TRBV2 and TRBJ2-1): EPEVTQTPSHQVTQMGQEVILRCVPISNHLYFYWYRQILGQKVEFLVSFYNNEISEKSEIFDDQFSVERPDGSNFTLKIRSTKLEDSAMYFCASRAQAGGPDEQFFGPGTRLTVL.

The V call is TRBV3-1, the J call TRBJ1-1; D not certain. V was clipped by 3 bases and J by 5 bases, with 19 bases between them. The V gene's germline CDR1 is LGHDT and CDR2 YNNKEL (reference sequence). This CDR3 region has 16 residues. CDR3 residues: CASSHPRGLDNTEAFF. CDR3 in DNA: TGTGCCAGCAGCCACCCCCGAGGCCTAGATAATACTGAAGCTTTCTTT.

The J gene is TRBJ1-5, the V gene TRBV28; unclear D gene. The CDR3 is 17 residues long. V was shortened by 5 bases and J by 0 bases, with 17 bases between the two germline ends. Germline V gives CDR1 MDHEN, CDR2 SYDVKM. The CDR3 bases are TGTGCCAGCAGTCTGGGGTTCCTCGTGGATAGCAATCAGCCCCAGCATTTT. This sequence encodes CASSLGFLVDSNQPQHF.

The rearrangement joins TRBV6-5 to TRBJ2-7; possible D gene TRBD1, 6 bases. V shed 5 bases and J shed 3 bases, with 14 bases lying between them. Germline V gene data show CDR1 as MNHEY and CDR2 as SVGAGI. The CDR3 has 14 amino acids. The CDR3 here is CASSGKDRHYEQYF. Here the CDR3 DNA reads TGTGCCAGCAGTGGGAAGGACAGACACTACGAGCAGTACTTC.

The rearrangement uses TRBV5-1 and TRBJ1-1; D remains unclear. Germline values: CDR1 SGHRS, CDR2 YFSETQ. CDR3 length equals 12 residues. Deletions cut 5 bases from V and 7 bases from J, with 12 bases between. The CDR3, as DNA: TGCGCCAGCAGTCGGATCAGGAATGAAGCTTTCTTT. Protein product: CASSRIRNEAFF.

The chain has TRBV24-1 and TRBJ2-5, with a tentative D call TRBD2 (6 bases). V lost 3 bases and J 4 bases, leaving 11 bases between the germline ends. From germline, CDR1 is KGHDR and CDR2 SFDVKD. CDR3 length equals 14 residues. Here the CDR3 DNA reads TGTGCCACCAGTGATCGGCGGGGCCGAGAGACCCAGTACTTC. Translating it yields CATSDRRGRETQYF.

This chain joins TRBV3-1 and TRBJ2-1, with a tentative D call TRBD1 (5 bases). The CDR3 has 15 residues. The V end was cut by 0 bases, the J end by 7 bases, with 13 bases between. The germline V gene has CDR1 LGHDT and CDR2 YNNKEL (reference sequence). CDR3: CASSQDSGPQNEQFF. In DNA, the CDR3 is TGTGCCAGCAGCCAAGATTCAGGGCCGCAGAATGAGCAGTTCTTC.

The CDR3 region has the DNA TGCAGTGCTAGAGATCGGGGAAATCAAGAGACCCAGTACTTC. Translating it yields CSARDRGNQETQYF. This rearrangement joins TRBV20-1 to TRBJ2-5; tentatively, D is TRBD2 (5 bases). The CDR3 length is 14 residues. The germline gives CDR1 DFQATT, CDR2 SNEGSKA (reference sequence). Between the trimmed V and J ends, which lost 0 bases and 2 bases, there was a span of 10 bases.

The chain is built from TRBV4-1 and TRBJ2-7; the match to TRBD1 covers 9 bases. The germline V gene has CDR1 MGHRA and CDR2 YSYEKL. The CDR3 length is 16 residues. V was pared by 1 base and J by 3 bases, with 7 bases of the junction left unmatched. The CDR3 nucleotides read TGCGCCAGCAGCCAAGTAGCTGGGACAGGGAGCTACGAGCAGTACTTC. Protein product: CASSQVAGTGSYEQYF.